The 32 T cell receptor beta chains listed next were all sequenced from one sample in a study of regulatory T cells in long-lasting Graves disease. Time point in this sample: newly diagnosed GD, antithyroid drugs for less than 3 months. PBMCs provided the RNA from which the TCR library was made. HTBI primers from iRepertoire and Arm-PCR of CDR3 regions yielded the TCR beta libraries. TCRdb independently ran MiXCR on the multiplex PCR reads; one entry per CDR3 protein. The profile covers some 500,000 distinct CDR3 sequences, with approximately 15% appearing a single time and roughly a tenth taken by the ten largest. Separately, the same data were catalogued under a study of T cells in Graves' hyperthyroidism and ophthalmopathy.

Specimen: peripheral blood mononuclear cells (PBMCs), collected at new diagnosis, from a patient treated with antithyroid drugs. The origin of the receptors is a man aged 30 to 39 with Graves disease.

The chain's CDR3 is CASSPTGLAGVGEQYF. Here the CDR3 DNA reads TGTGCCAGCAGCCCTACGGGACTAGCGGGAGTGGGGGAGCAGTACTTC. The chain couples TRBV7-9 to TRBJ2-7, with 14 positions matching TRBD2. The V and J ends lost 5 bases and 7 bases, in that order; junction bases with no gene match: 10. CDR1 is SEHNR and CDR2 is FQNEAQ in the germline V gene (reference sequence). The CDR3 contains 16 residues. The full variable domain, completed using reference TRBV7-9 and TRBJ2-7, is DTGVSQNPRHKITKRGQNVTFRCDPISEHNRLYWYRQTLGQGPEFLTYFQNEAQLEKSRLLSDRFSAERPKGSFSTLEIQRTEQGDSAMYLCASSPTGLAGVGEQYFGPGTRLTVT.

This clonotype was seen at least ten times. The genes are TRBV12-3 or TRBV12-4 and TRBJ1-1; unclear D gene. The V end was cut by 7 bases, the J end by 2 bases, with 17 bases between. This CDR3 has 15 amino acids. CDR3 bases: TGTGCCAGCAAGTATGAGGAACAATTAAACACTGAAGCTTTCTTT. It is translated as CASKYEEQLNTEAFF.

In this sample, this clonotype turned up many times. The junction departs from germline at one end; a sequencing error may be responsible. This chain connects TRBV7-6 to TRBJ1-1; no clear D. Germline loops: CDR1 SGHVS, CDR2 FNYEAQ. The CDR3 extends over 12 amino acids. Here the CDR3 reads CASSSRNSEAFF. CDR3 coding DNA: TGTGCCAGCAGCTCTCGAAACAGTGAAGCTTTCTTT. The full variable domain, in which reference TRBV7-6 and TRBJ1-1 provide the parts outside the CDR3, is GAGVSQSPRYKVTKRGQDVALRCDPISGHVSLYWYRQALGQGPEFLTYFNYEAQQDKSGLPNDRFSAERPEGSISTLTIQRTEQRDSAMYRCASSSRNSEAFFGQGTRLTVV.

This clonotype was counted a few times. This chain links TRBV29-1 with TRBJ1-3; a weak D match, TRBD1 (6 bases). V was clipped by 7 bases and J by 4 bases, with 14 bases between them. The germline gives CDR1 SQVTM, CDR2 ANQGSEA. The CDR3 runs 13 residues. CDR3 bases: TGCAGCGCCACGGACAGATGGGGAAACACCATATATTTT. Translation gives CSATDRWGNTIYF.

This clonotype was counted many times. CDR3 loop: CASSTTRTSWSYEQYF. The CDR3 DNA sequence: TGTGCCAGCAGCACCACCCGGACTAGCTGGTCGTACGAGCAGTACTTC. The rearrangement joins TRBV28 to TRBJ2-7, with 8 bases identical to TRBD2. J lost 4 bases, V lost 6 bases, and 14 bases had no gene match. CDR1 is MDHEN and CDR2 is SYDVKM in the germline V gene. The CDR3 consists of 16 residues.

The sample holds many counts of this clonotype. The J gene is TRBJ2-3, the V gene TRBV20-1, with 10 positions matching TRBD2. CDR1 and CDR2 from the germline V gene are DFQATT and SNEGSKA (reference sequence). The CDR3 has 15 amino acids. The junction had 11 bases not matched to a gene; V was cut back by 5 bases and J by 6 bases. DNA for the CDR3: TGCAGTGCTTCCGATACTCTAGCGGGAGTGGATACGCAGTATTTT. Encoded protein: CSASDTLAGVDTQYF.

The chain recombines TRBV6-1 with TRBJ2-5; D is perhaps TRBD2 (6 bases). Deletions cut 6 bases from V and 9 bases from J, with 14 bases between. CDR1 and CDR2 from the germline V gene are MNHNS and SASEGT. The CDR3 spans 12 residues. The DNA of the CDR3 is TGTGCCAGCAGCTCGCTGGGGGAGGCCCAGTACTTC. It yields the protein CASSSLGEAQYF.

This clonotype was seen repeatedly, ten times or more. CDR3 sequence reads: CSVLWQSYGYTF. CDR3 nucleotides: TGCAGCGTTCTCTGGCAGAGCTATGGCTACACCTTC. The chain couples TRBV29-1 to TRBJ1-2; D uncertain. This CDR3 is built from 12 residues. Germline V gene sequence: CDR1 SQVTM, CDR2 ANQGSEA. V lost 5 bases and J lost 4, with 11 bases in between.

This clonotype has a count of ten or more. This sequence joins TRBV20-1 and TRBJ2-7; possible D gene TRBD2, 6 bases. CDR1 and CDR2 (germline): DFQATT, SNEGSKA (reference sequence). V was trimmed by 3 bases and J by 6 bases, leaving 18 bases between them. The CDR3 is 14 amino acids. CDR3 region: CSASWLRLGVEQYF. The DNA of the CDR3 is TGCAGTGCTAGTTGGCTGCGACTAGGGGTCGAGCAGTACTTC.

This chain joins TRBV6-5 and TRBJ2-3, with D unresolved. This CDR3 contains 12 residues. Germline assignment: CDR1 MNHEY and CDR2 SVGAGI. The V and J ends lost 3 bases and 5 bases respectively, with 6 bases between them. The CDR3 loop is CASSYIRDTQYF. The CDR3 DNA follows: TGTGCCAGCAGTTATATCAGAGATACGCAGTATTTT.

The chain couples TRBV2 to TRBJ2-5, with 10 bases fitting TRBD2. CDR3 length: 14 amino acids. V lost 8 bases to trimming and J lost 5 bases; unmatched junction nucleotides: 8. Germline V CDR1 and CDR2: SNHLY, FYNNEI. For the CDR3, the DNA is TGTGCCAGCCCTGACCTAGCGGGAGAGGAGACCCAGTACTTC. It specifies CASPDLAGEETQYF.

Concerning this clonotype itself: A much larger clone is a single base away; this may be a read error. The V and J genes are TRBV15 and TRBJ1-1, with D perhaps matching TRBD1 (6 bases). This CDR3 is built from 11 residues. From germline, CDR1 is LNHNV and CDR2 YYDKDF (reference sequence). The CDR3 spells CAASRGWEAFF. CDR3 nucleotide sequence: TGTGCCGCCAGCAGGGGTTGGGAAGCTTTCTTT.

This clonotype was found many times. J is TRBJ2-7 and V is TRBV9, with a weak D call TRBD1 (5 bases). Germline CDR1 and CDR2: SGDLS and YYNGEE. There are 13 residues in the CDR3. The germline V and J ends were trimmed by 5 bases and 9 bases, with 18 bases remaining between them. The DNA of the CDR3 is TGTGCCAGCAGTCCGAGGACATCCTCGGGGCAGTACTTC. This codes for CASSPRTSSGQYF.

This clonotype has more than one count but fewer than ten. This may stem from a read error, because a much larger clone lies one nucleotide away. The rearrangement links TRBV24-1 to TRBJ2-1, with D perhaps matching TRBD1 (6 bases). The J call may be mistaken, given a closer DNA end match to TRBJ2-5. The CDR3 sequence is 14 residues long. Germline V gene sequence: CDR1 KGHDR, CDR2 SFDVKD. The CDR3 DNA sequence: TGTACCACCAGTGATTTGACAGGCCAAGAGACCCAGTACTTC. This translates into CTTSDLTGQETQYF.

This clonotype was counted between two and nine times. CDR3 DNA: TGCAGTGCTACGAGTTTCAAGGGACAGGGGTCCTCTGGGGCCAACGTCCTGACTTTC. This gives the protein CSATSFKGQGSSGANVLTF. The chain joins TRBV20-1 to TRBJ2-6; 10 positions match TRBD1. The ends lost 4 bases at V and 0 bases at J; junction bases unmatched: 12. CDR3 length: 19 residues. The germline gives CDR1 DFQATT, CDR2 SNEGSKA (reference sequence).

Ten or more counts support this clonotype. The gene calls are TRBV20-1 and TRBJ2-1, with D tentatively TRBD2 (6 bases). V was trimmed by 5 bases and J by 0 bases, leaving 20 bases between them. This CDR3 spans 17 amino acids. Germline V CDR1 and CDR2: DFQATT, SNEGSKA (reference sequence). The CDR3 DNA reads TGCAGTGCTGGAACCAAAAGCGGGCGTAGCTCCTACAATGAGCAGTTCTTC. Translation gives CSAGTKSGRSSYNEQFF.

This clonotype was observed a few times. The chain links TRBV19 to TRBJ2-7; no clear D. The germline V gene has CDR1 LNHDA and CDR2 SQIVND (reference sequence). Trimming cost V 3 bases and J 3 bases, with 12 bases left between them. The CDR3 has 14 amino acids. The CDR3 DNA is TGTGCCAGTAGTATCGGCTCGTGGGGCTACGAGCAGTACTTC. Protein: CASSIGSWGYEQYF.

This clonotype has ten or more counts. The rearrangement joins TRBV29-1 to TRBJ2-3; D gene uncertain. The CDR3 contains 11 residues. Trimming stripped 7 bases from V and 6 bases from J, with 11 bases between. Germline V gene data show CDR1 as SQVTM and CDR2 as ANQGSEA. CDR3 region: CSALVEDTQYF. In nucleotides, the CDR3 is TGCAGCGCCCTGGTCGAGGATACGCAGTATTTT.

This clonotype was recorded many times. CDR3 bases: TGCAGCGTTGAAGACCCACTAGCGGAGACACACCTCAATGAGCAGTTCTTC. Its protein product is CSVEDPLAETHLNEQFF. The chain couples TRBV29-1 to TRBJ2-1; TRBD2 aligns across 8 bases. The CDR3 extends over 17 amino acids. With V trimmed by 0 bases and J by 6 bases, 13 bases remained unmatched. CDR1 and CDR2 (germline): SQVTM, ANQGSEA.

This clonotype was picked up many times. The V call is TRBV11-2, the J call TRBJ2-7; D is possibly TRBD1 (6 bases). CDR1 and CDR2 from the germline V gene are SGHAT and FQNNGV. This CDR3 spans 14 amino acids. The ends were cut back, 1 base at V and 2 bases at J, with 9 bases in the middle. The CDR3 protein is CASSLGGRPYEQYF. CDR3 sequence (DNA): TGTGCCAGCAGCTTAGGGGGGCGACCCTACGAGCAGTACTTC.

The CDR3 loop is CASSYGTLGNSPLHF. CDR3 coding DNA: TGTGCCAGCAGTTATGGGACCCTGGGGAATTCACCCCTCCACTTT. The V call is TRBV6-5, the J call TRBJ1-6, with D possibly being TRBD1 (5 bases). The germline V and J ends were trimmed by 3 bases and 7 bases, with 13 bases remaining between them. Germline V gene lookup returns CDR1 MNHEY and CDR2 SVGAGI. This CDR3 contains 15 residues.

The chain couples TRBV30 to TRBJ2-1, with 8 bases that match TRBD2. CDR3 length: 14 residues. V shed 6 bases, J shed 0 bases, and the junction held 4 bases outside the gene matches. Per germline, CDR1 GTSNPN and CDR2 SVGIG (reference sequence). CDR3 coding DNA: TGTGCCTGTCCGCTAGCGGGCTCCTACAATGAGCAGTTCTTC. Translated, it gives CACPLAGSYNEQFF.

The J gene is TRBJ1-2, the V gene TRBV5-1; D is unresolved. The germline gives CDR1 SGHRS, CDR2 YFSETQ. The CDR3 spans 16 residues. With 0 bases removed from V and 4 bases from J, the gap between germline ends came to 16 bases. CDR3 in amino acids: CASSLAAGTGIYGYTF. The CDR3 nucleotides are TGCGCCAGCAGCTTGGCGGCGGGAACTGGGATCTATGGCTACACCTTC.

The rearrangement joins TRBV6-1 to TRBJ2-1; possible D gene TRBD2, 5 bases. Germline V lookup: CDR1 MNHNS, CDR2 SASEGT. This CDR3 contains 14 residues. The V end lost 5 bases, the J end lost 6 bases, and 14 bases lay between the germline ends. DNA for the CDR3: TGTGCCAGCAGTCCATCACTAGGACCCAATGAGCAGTTCTTC. Its translation is CASSPSLGPNEQFF.

This clonotype was detected many times. The chain links TRBV29-1 to TRBJ2-5; TRBD1 agrees at 8 bases. Germline V gene data show CDR1 as SQVTM and CDR2 as ANQGSEA. V gave up 6 bases and J gave up 0 bases; unmatched junction bases: 3. CDR3 size: 13 residues. Here the CDR3 DNA reads TGCAGCGTCCACAGGGGGGACCAAGAGACCCAGTACTTC. Protein: CSVHRGDQETQYF. The variable domain in full, with the rest retrieved from reference TRBV29-1 and TRBJ2-5, is SAVISQKPSRDICQRGTSLTIQCQVDSQVTMMFWYRQQPGQSLTLIATANQGSEATYESGFVIDKFPISRPNLTFSTLTVSNMSPEDSSIYLCSVHRGDQETQYFGPGTRLLVL.

The chain is built from TRBV30 and TRBJ1-5; 8 bases align to TRBD1. The germline V gene encodes CDR1 GTSNPN and CDR2 SVGIG (reference sequence). With 3 bases clipped from V and 7 bases from J, the junction kept 5 bases outside the gene matches. The CDR3 is 13 residues long. The CDR3 loop reads CAWRGQVGQPQHF. The CDR3, as DNA: TGTGCCTGGAGGGGACAGGTCGGACAGCCCCAGCATTTT.

This clonotype has at least ten counts. V gene TRBV28 combines with J gene TRBJ1-5; perhaps TRBD1 as D (6 bases). There are 18 residues in the CDR3. Trimming shortened V by 2 bases and J by 4 bases, and 21 bases separated the two germline ends. Germline loops: CDR1 MDHEN, CDR2 SYDVKM. CDR3 in DNA: TGTGCCAGCAGTTTACCTACCCATTGGGCAGGGGTTAATCAGCCCCAGCATTTT. Translation: CASSLPTHWAGVNQPQHF. The whole variable domain, remainder taken from reference TRBV28 and TRBJ1-5, is DVKVTQSSRYLVKRTGEKVFLECVQDMDHENMFWYRQDPGLGLRLIYFSYDVKMKEKGDIPEGYSVSREKKERFSLILESASTNQTSMYLCASSLPTHWAGVNQPQHFGDGTRLSIL.

Ten or more counts support this clonotype. One end of the junction varies from germline; a read error may be responsible. This chain connects TRBV12-3 or TRBV12-4 to TRBJ2-1; D gene ambiguous. This CDR3 has 9 residues. DNA of the CDR3: TGTGCCAGCAGTTTGGCCCCCCCCTTC. Its translation: CASSLAPPF.

This clonotype was counted many times. The rearrangement links TRBV2 to TRBJ2-5; 9 bases map to TRBD1. The CDR3 consists of 14 residues. Germline lookup yields CDR1 SNHLY and CDR2 FYNNEI. Trimming at V came to 8 bases and at J to 3 bases, leaving 7 bases not matched to a gene. DNA of the CDR3: TGTGCCAGCGTGAACAGGGGGCCGAAAGAGACCCAGTACTTC. This gives the protein CASVNRGPKETQYF.

The genes are TRBV20-1 and TRBJ2-1; TRBD2 agrees at 12 bases. Germline lookup yields CDR1 DFQATT and CDR2 SNEGSKA (reference sequence). The CDR3 is 18 amino acids. V lost 0 bases and J lost 1; bases outside the gene matches: 7. CDR3 bases: TGCAGTGCTAGAGATGGCCTAGCGGGAGGGCATTCCTACAATGAGCAGTTCTTC. Translating gives CSARDGLAGGHSYNEQFF.

This clonotype came up a few times. This chain links TRBV24-1 with TRBJ2-3; D tentatively reads TRBD1 or TRBD2 (5 bases each). V lost 4 bases and J 1 base, leaving 11 bases between the germline ends. Looked up from germline, CDR1 is KGHDR and CDR2 is SFDVKD. The CDR3 covers 15 residues. The CDR3 bases are TGTGCCACCAGTGACCATCAGGGACGCACAGATACGCAGTATTTT. Its translation is CATSDHQGRTDTQYF.

This clonotype was counted a few times. V is TRBV15 and J is TRBJ2-3, with D possibly being TRBD2 (6 bases). The V end was cut by 1 base, the J end by 4 bases, with 6 bases between. This CDR3 region has 13 residues. Germline assignment: CDR1 LNHNV and CDR2 YYDKDF (reference sequence). CDR3 protein: CATSRGGADTQYF. In DNA, the CDR3 is TGTGCCACCAGCAGAGGGGGGGCAGATACGCAGTATTTT.